The T cell receptor (beta chain) under discussion was sequenced for a study of T cells after yellow fever vaccination. This clonotype was detected only a few times. The CDR3 has 16 amino acids. V gave up 3 bases and J gave up 7 bases, with 16 bases separating them. TCRdb analysed the 5' RACE reads with MiXCR anew, one entry per CDR3 protein. The sample holds under 350,000 distinct CDR3 sequences; approximately 4% are singletons and the top ten take roughly 25%. Here the sequenced sample was PBMCs, taken 5 days after the yellow fever booster vaccination. The genes are TRBV12-3 or TRBV12-4 and TRBJ1-6, with D perhaps matching TRBD1 (6 bases). The TCR comes from a man aged 18 to 30 who received the YFV17D yellow fever vaccine. CDR3 amino acids: CASSFRRGLWNSPLHF. The CDR3 DNA reads as TGTGCCAGCAGTTTCCGCAGGGGCTTGTGGAATTCACCCCTCCACTTT.